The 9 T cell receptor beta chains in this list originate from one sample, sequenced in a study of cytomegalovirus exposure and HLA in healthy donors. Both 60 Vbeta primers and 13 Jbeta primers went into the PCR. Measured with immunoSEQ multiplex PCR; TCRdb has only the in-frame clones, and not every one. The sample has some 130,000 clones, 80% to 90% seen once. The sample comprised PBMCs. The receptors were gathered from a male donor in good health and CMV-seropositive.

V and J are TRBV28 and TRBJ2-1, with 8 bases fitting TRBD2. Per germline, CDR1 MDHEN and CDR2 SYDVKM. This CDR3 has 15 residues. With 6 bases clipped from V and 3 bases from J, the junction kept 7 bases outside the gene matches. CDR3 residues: CASRVGAGDYNEQFF. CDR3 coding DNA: TGTGCCAGCAGGGTGGGAGCGGGAGACTACAATGAGCAGTTCTTC.

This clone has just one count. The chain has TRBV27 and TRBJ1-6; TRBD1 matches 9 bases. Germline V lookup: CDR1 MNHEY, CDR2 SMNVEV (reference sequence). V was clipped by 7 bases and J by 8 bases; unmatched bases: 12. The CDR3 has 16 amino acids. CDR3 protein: CASTLLDRGLHSPLHF. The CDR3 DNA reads TGTGCCAGCACTCTGTTGGACAGGGGCCTTCATTCACCCCTCCACTTT.

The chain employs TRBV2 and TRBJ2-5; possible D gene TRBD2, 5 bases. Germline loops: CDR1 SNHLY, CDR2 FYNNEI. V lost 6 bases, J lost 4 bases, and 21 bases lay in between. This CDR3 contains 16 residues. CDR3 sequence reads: CASSASSLVESETQYF. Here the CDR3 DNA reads TGTGCCAGCAGCGCATCCTCACTAGTTGAGTCAGAGACCCAGTACTTC.

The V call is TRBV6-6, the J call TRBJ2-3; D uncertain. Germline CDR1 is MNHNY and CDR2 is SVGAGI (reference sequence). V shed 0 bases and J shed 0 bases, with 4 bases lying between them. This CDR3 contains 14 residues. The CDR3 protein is CASSYSASTDTQYF. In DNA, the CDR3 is TGTGCCAGCAGTTACTCGGCTAGCACAGATACGCAGTATTTT.

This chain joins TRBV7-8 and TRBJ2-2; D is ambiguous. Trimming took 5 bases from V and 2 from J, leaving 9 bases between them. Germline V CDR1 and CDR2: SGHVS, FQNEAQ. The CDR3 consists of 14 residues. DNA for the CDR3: TGTGCCAGCAGCCGGAACAGAAACACCGGGGAGCTGTTTTTT. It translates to CASSRNRNTGELFF.

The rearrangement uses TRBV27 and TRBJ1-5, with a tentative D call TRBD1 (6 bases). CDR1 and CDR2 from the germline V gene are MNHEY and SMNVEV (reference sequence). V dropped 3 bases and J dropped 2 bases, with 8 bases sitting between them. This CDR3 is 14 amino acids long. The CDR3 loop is CASSFGGRNQPQHF. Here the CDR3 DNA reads TGTGCCAGCAGTTTCGGGGGGCGCAATCAGCCCCAGCATTTT.

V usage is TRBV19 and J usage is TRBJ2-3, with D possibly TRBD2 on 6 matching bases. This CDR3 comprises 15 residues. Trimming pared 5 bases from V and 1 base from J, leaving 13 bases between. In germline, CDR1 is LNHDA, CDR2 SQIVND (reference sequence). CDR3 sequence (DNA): TGTGCCAGTAGTTTCAGGGCTAGCGGCACAGATACGCAGTATTTT. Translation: CASSFRASGTDTQYF.

The CDR3 DNA follows: TGTGCCAGCAGCCGACAGGGGGCTACCTCCTACGAGCAGTACTTC. It is translated as CASSRQGATSYEQYF. The chain carries TRBV5-4 and TRBJ2-7, with 10 bases matching TRBD1. J lost 0 bases, V lost 4 bases, and 4 bases had no gene match. CDR3 length equals 15 residues. Germline loops: CDR1 SGHNT, CDR2 YYREEE (reference sequence).

The CDR3 bases are TGTGCCAGCAGCCGATCCGGGACTAGGCCTAGCACAGATACGCAGTATTTT. Translating it yields CASSRSGTRPSTDTQYF. V is TRBV28 and J is TRBJ2-3; 8 nucleotides align to TRBD2. The CDR3 loop spans 17 amino acids. V was pared by 6 bases and J by 0 bases, with 11 bases of the junction left unmatched. Germline values: CDR1 MDHEN, CDR2 SYDVKM.